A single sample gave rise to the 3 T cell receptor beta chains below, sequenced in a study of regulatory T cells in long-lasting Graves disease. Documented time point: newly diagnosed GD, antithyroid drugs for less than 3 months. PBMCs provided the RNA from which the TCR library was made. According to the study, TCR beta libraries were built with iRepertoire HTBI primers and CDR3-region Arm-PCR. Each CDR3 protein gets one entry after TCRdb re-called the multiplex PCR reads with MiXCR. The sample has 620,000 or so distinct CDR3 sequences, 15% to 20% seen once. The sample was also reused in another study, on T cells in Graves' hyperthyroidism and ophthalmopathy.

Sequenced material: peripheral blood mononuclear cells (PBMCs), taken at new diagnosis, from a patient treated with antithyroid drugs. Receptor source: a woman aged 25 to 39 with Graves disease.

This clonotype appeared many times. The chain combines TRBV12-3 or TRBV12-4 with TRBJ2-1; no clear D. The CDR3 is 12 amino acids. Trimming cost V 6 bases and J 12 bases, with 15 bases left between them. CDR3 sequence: CASRSRPGTQFF. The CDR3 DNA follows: TGTGCCAGCAGATCTCGACCCGGTACGCAGTTCTTC.

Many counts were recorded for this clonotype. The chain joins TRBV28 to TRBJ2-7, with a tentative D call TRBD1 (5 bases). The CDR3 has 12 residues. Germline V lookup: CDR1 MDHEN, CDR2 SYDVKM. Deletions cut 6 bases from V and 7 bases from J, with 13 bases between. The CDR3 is CASRHQGWEQYF. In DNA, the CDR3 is TGTGCCAGCAGGCACCAGGGCTGGGAGCAGTACTTC.

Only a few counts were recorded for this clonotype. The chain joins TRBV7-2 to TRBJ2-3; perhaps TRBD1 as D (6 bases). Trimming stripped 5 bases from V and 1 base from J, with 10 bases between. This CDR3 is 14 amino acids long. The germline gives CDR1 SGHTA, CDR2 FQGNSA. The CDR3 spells CASSPQGGTDTQYF. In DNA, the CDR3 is TGTGCCAGCAGCCCACAGGGTGGCACAGATACGCAGTATTTT.